This T cell receptor (beta chain) is drawn from a study of cytomegalovirus exposure and HLA in healthy donors. Turning to the study itself: In a previous analysis, 95 million to 130 million unique TCR beta sequences were found from 150 million to 200 million T cells. Broader study findings: Association of a missense DCLRE1C variant with TCR beta V- and J-gene trimming was reported in a later analysis. With high specificity and sensitivity, the classifier reportedly diagnosed cytomegalovirus status.

Primers: 60 Vbeta forward and 13 Jbeta reverse. As processed by the authors: An analysis performed later counted 60 million to 90 million unique TCR beta chains (roughly 11 million of them shared). Measured with immunoSEQ multiplex PCR; TCRdb has only the in-frame clones, and not every one. Clone size and the V and J calls come from that table; the DNA yielded D and trimming. This repertoire includes 30,000 to 35,000 clones. Trimming shortened V by 2 bases and J by 5 bases, and 8 bases separated the two germline ends. The CDR3 sequence is 13 residues long. The germline V gene has CDR1 MNHEY and CDR2 SVGAGI. Remarks on this clone: As yet, its antigen is unknown.

This receptor was identified in a woman aged 40 to 50 in good health and CMV-seropositive. Material: PBMCs. This chain joins TRBV6-5 and TRBJ2-3, with a tentative D call TRBD2 (5 bases). The CDR3 DNA sequence: TGTGCCAGCAGTTACAGAGGGAAAGATACGCAGTATTTT. It codes for CASSYRGKDTQYF.